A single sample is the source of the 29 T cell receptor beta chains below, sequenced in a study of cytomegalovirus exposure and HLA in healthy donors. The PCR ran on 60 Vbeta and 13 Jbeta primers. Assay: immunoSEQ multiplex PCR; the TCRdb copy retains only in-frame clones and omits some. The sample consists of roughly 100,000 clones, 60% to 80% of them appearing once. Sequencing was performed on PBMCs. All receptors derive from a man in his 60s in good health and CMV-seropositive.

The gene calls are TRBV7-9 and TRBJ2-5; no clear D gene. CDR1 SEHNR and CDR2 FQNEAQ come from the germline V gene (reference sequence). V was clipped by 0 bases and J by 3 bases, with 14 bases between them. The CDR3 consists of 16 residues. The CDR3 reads CASSLAGRPAKETQYF. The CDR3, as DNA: TGTGCCAGCAGCTTAGCGGGCAGGCCTGCGAAAGAGACCCAGTACTTC.

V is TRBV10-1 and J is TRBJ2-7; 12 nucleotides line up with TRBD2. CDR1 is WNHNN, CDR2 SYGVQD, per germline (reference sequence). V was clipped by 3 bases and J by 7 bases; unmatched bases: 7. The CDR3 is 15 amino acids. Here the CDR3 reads CASSELAGGMGEQYF. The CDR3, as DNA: TGCGCCAGCAGTGAACTAGCGGGGGGCATGGGGGAGCAGTACTTC.

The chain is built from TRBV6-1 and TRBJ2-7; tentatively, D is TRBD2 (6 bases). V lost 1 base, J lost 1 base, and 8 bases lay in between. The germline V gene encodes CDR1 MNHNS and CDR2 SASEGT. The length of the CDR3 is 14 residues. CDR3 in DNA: TGTGCCAGCAGTGAAGGGGACTTTTCCTACGAGCAGTACTTC. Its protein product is CASSEGDFSYEQYF.

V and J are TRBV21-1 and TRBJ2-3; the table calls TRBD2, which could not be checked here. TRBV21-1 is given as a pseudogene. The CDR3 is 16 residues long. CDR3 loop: CASSKEAHASADTQYF. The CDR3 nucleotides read TGTGCCAGCAGCAAAGAAGCTCATGCGAGCGCAGATACGCAGTATTTT.

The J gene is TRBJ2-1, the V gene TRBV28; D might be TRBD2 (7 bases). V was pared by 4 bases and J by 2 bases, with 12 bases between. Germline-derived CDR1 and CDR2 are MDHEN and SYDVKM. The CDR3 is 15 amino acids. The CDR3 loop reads CASSSSGDTYNEQFF. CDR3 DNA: TGTGCCAGCAGTTCCAGCGGGGACACCTACAATGAGCAGTTCTTC.

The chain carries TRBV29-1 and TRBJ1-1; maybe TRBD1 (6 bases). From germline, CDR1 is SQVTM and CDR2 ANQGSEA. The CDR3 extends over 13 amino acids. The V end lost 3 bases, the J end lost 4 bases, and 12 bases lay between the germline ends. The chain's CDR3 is CSVETQGFTEAFF. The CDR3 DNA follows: TGCAGCGTTGAGACACAGGGTTTCACTGAAGCTTTCTTT. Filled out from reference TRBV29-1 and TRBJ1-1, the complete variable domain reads SAVISQKPSRDICQRGTSLTIQCQVDSQVTMMFWYRQQPGQSLTLIATANQGSEATYESGFVIDKFPISRPNLTFSTLTVSNMSPEDSSIYLCSVETQGFTEAFFGQGTRLTVV.

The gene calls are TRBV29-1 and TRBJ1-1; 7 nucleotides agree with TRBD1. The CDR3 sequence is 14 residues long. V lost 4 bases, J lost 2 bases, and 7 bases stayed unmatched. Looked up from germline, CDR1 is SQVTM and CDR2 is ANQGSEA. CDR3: CSVVAGGGNTEAFF. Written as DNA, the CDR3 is TGCAGCGTTGTAGCAGGGGGTGGAAACACTGAAGCTTTCTTT.

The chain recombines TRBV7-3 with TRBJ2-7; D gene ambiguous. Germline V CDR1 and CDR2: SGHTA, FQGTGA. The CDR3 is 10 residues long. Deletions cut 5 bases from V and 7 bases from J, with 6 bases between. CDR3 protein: CASSGMEQYF. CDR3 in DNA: TGTGCCAGCAGCGGCATGGAGCAGTACTTC.

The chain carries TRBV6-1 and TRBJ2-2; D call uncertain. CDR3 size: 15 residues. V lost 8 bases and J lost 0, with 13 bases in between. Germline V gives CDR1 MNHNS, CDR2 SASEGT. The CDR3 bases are TGTGCCAGCTCGACATCGAACGCGAACACCGGGGAGCTGTTTTTT. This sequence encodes CASSTSNANTGELFF.

CDR3 protein: CASSLDRGGPLNEKLFF. CDR3 DNA sequence: TGTGCCAGTAGCCTCGACAGGGGGGGACCCCTTAATGAAAAACTGTTTTTT. V and J are TRBV19 and TRBJ1-4, with TRBD1 matching over 9 bases. The CDR3 runs 17 residues. V was pared by 6 bases and J by 4 bases, with 12 bases of the junction left unmatched. Germline loops: CDR1 LNHDA, CDR2 SQIVND (reference sequence).

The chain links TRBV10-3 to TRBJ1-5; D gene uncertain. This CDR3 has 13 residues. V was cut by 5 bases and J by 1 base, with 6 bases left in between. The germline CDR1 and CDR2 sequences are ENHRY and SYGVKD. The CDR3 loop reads CAISYESNQPQHF. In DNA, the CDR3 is TGTGCCATCAGTTATGAGAGCAATCAGCCCCAGCATTTT.

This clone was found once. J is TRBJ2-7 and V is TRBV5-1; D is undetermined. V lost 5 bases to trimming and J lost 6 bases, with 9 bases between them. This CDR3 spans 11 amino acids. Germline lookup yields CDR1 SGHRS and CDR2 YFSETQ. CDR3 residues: CASRGVFEQYF. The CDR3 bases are TGCGCCAGCAGGGGCGTGTTCGAGCAGTACTTC.

CDR3 coding DNA: TGTGCCAGCAGTGAAATGGACTCCGTGGAGCAGTACTTC. This encodes CASSEMDSVEQYF. The chain carries TRBV6-1 and TRBJ2-7; TRBD2 might be the D (5 bases). Germline CDR1 and CDR2: MNHNS and SASEGT. This CDR3 spans 13 amino acids. Trimming cost V 2 bases and J 7 bases, with 12 bases left between them.

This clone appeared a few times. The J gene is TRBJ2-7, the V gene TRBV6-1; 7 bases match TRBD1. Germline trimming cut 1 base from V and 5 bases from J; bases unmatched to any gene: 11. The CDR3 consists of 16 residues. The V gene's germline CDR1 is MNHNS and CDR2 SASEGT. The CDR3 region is CASSEVGQGVVHEQYF. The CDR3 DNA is TGTGCCAGCAGTGAAGTAGGGCAGGGGGTCGTCCACGAGCAGTACTTC.

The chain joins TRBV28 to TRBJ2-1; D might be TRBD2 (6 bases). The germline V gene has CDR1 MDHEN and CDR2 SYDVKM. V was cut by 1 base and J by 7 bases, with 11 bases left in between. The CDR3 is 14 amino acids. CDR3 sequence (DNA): TGTGCCAGCAGTTTATCGCCAGGGAGGAATGAGCAGTTCTTC. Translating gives CASSLSPGRNEQFF.

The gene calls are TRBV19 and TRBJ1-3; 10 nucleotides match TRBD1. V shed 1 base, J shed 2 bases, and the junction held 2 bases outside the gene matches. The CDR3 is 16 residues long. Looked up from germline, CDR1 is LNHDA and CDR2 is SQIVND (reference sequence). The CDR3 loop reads CASSIGQGAPGNTIYF. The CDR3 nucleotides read TGTGCCAGTAGTATAGGACAGGGGGCGCCTGGAAACACCATATATTTT.

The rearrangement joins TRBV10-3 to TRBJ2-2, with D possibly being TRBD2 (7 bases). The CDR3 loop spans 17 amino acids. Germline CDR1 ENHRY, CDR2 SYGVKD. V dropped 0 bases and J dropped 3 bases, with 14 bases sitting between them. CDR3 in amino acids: CAISESKGGQDTGELFF. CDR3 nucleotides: TGTGCCATCAGTGAGTCGAAGGGGGGGCAGGACACCGGGGAGCTGTTTTTT.

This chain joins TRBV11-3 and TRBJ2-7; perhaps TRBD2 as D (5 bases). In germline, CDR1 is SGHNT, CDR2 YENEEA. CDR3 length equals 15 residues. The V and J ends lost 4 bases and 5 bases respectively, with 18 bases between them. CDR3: CASSSPGLIGHEQYF. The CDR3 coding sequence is TGTGCCAGCAGCTCACCTGGACTCATTGGCCACGAGCAGTACTTC.

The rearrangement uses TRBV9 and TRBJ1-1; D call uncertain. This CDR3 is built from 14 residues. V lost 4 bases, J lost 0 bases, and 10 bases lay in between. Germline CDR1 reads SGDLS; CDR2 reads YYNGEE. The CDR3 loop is CASSFVLLNTEAFF. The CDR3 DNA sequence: TGTGCCAGCAGCTTCGTCCTTCTGAACACTGAAGCTTTCTTT.

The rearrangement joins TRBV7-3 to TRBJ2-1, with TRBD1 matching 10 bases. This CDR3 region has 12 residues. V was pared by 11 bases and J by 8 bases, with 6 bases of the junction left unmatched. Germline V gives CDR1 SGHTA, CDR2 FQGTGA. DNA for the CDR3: TGTGCCGAAAGACAGGGGGCGGATGAGCAGTTCTTC. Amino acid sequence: CAERQGADEQFF.

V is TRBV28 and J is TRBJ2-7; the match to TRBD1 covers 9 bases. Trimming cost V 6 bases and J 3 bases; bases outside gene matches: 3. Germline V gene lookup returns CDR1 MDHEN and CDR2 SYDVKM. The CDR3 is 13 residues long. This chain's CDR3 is CASRGTGFYEQYF. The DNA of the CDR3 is TGTGCCAGCAGGGGGACAGGGTTCTACGAGCAGTACTTC.

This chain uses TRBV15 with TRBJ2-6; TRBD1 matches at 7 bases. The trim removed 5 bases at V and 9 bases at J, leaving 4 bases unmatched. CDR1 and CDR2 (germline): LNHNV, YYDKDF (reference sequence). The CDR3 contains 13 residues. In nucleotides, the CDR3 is TGTGCCACCAGCGGCGACAGGGACAACGTCCTGACTTTC. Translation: CATSGDRDNVLTF.

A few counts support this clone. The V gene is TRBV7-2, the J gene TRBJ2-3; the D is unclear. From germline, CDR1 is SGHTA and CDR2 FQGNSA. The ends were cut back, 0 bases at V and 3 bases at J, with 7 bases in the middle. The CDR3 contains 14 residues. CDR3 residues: CASSLAEATDTQYF. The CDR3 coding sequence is TGTGCCAGCAGCTTAGCGGAAGCGACAGATACGCAGTATTTT.

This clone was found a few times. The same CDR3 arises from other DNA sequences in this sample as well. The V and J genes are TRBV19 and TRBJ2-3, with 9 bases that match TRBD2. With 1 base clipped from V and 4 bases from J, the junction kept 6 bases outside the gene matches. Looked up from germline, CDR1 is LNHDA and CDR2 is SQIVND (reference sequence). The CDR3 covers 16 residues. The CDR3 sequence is CASSIGNSGGSDTQYF. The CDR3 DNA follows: TGTGCCAGTAGTATAGGGAATAGCGGGGGCTCAGATACGCAGTATTTT.

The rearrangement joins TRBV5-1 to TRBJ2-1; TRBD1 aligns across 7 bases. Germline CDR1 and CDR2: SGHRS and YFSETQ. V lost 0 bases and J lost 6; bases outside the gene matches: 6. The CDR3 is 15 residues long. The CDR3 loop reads CASSLAPTGLNEQFF. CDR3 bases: TGCGCCAGCAGCTTGGCGCCGACAGGGCTCAATGAGCAGTTCTTC.

CDR3 DNA: TGTGCCAGCATGACCGGGGGATCCAAGTACGAGCAGTACTTC. Protein sequence: CASMTGGSKYEQYF. The rearrangement links TRBV27 to TRBJ2-7, with D possibly TRBD2 on 6 matching bases. Trimming removed 7 bases at V and 4 bases at J, with 17 bases between. Germline-derived CDR1 and CDR2 are MNHEY and SMNVEV (reference sequence). The CDR3 covers 14 residues.

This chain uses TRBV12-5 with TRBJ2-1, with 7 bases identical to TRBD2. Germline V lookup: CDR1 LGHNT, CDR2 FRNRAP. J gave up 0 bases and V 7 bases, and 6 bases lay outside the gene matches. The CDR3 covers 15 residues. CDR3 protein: CASARAGSSYNEQFF. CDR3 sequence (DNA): TGTGCTAGTGCCCGAGCGGGGAGCTCCTACAATGAGCAGTTCTTC.

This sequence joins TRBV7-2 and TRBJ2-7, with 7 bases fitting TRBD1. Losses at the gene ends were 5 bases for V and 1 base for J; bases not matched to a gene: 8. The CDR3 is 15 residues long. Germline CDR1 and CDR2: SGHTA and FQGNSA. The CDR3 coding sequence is TGTGCCAGCAGCCTATCAACAGGGGATTCCTACGAGCAGTACTTC. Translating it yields CASSLSTGDSYEQYF.

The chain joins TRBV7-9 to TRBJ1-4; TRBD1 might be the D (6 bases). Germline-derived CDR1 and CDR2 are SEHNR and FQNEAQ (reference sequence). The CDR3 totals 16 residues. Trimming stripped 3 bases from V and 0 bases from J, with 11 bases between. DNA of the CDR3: TGTGCCAGCAGCTTCGGCGACAGGTCAACTAATGAAAAACTGTTTTTT. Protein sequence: CASSFGDRSTNEKLFF.